This entry describes one TCR beta chain. Its antigen is unidentified. The data derive from a study of cytomegalovirus exposure and HLA in healthy donors. Study background: Early on, a data release was issued that held 80 million or so unique TCRs from HLA-typed donors. Overall study findings and caveats: Three CMV-associated chains proved CMV antigen-specific in vitro. The productive fraction for most TCR beta V segments was about 87% or about 30% in an earlier analysis.

This CDR3 region has 18 residues. CDR1 is LNHDA and CDR2 is SQIVND in the germline V gene (reference sequence). V gave up 4 bases and J gave up 0 bases, with 16 bases separating them. The PCR had 60 Vbeta and 13 Jbeta primers. Profiling relied on immunoSEQ multiplex PCR, and the TCRdb table lists in-frame clones only, not all of them. In the table there are 150,000 to 200,000 clones, around 81% of which are singletons. This TCR derives from a young woman in good health and CMV-seropositive. Sequencing was performed on PBMCs. This chain joins TRBV19 and TRBJ2-6; no clear D gene. The CDR3 nucleotides are TGTGCCAGTAGTAGTCCAGTGTACGTCCACTCTGGGGCCAACGTCCTGACTTTC. Protein product: CASSSPVYVHSGANVLTF.